The entry below describes one T cell receptor beta chain. This specimen belongs to a study of CD8 T cells in Susac syndrome. Purification of the CD8+ and CD4+ T cells relied on negative isolation, and TEMRA cells underwent FACS enrichment. The CDR3 runs to 12 residues. The germline CDR1 and CDR2 sequences are MGHDK and SYGVNS. J lost 12 bases, V lost 6 bases, and 7 bases had no gene match. When the RNA was reverse transcribed, random hexamers were used with an input of roughly 0.5 to 1 ug. By means of immunoSEQ multiplex PCR, TCR beta CDR3 spanning 54 Vbeta and 13 Jbeta underwent amplification. TCRdb recomputed calls from the immunoSEQ multiplex PCR reads with MiXCR, one row per CDR3 protein. The data show 180,000 or so distinct CDR3 sequences, with approximately 94% seen just once and 0.093% held by the top ten.

The chain uses TRBV25-1 and TRBJ1-4; 7 bases line up with TRBD1. The source material was CD4+ T cells from PBMCs. The TCR comes from a human donor with multiple sclerosis. CDR3 bases: TGTGCCAGCAGGCTGGGACAGAATCAACTGTTTTTT. The encoded protein is CASRLGQNQLFF.